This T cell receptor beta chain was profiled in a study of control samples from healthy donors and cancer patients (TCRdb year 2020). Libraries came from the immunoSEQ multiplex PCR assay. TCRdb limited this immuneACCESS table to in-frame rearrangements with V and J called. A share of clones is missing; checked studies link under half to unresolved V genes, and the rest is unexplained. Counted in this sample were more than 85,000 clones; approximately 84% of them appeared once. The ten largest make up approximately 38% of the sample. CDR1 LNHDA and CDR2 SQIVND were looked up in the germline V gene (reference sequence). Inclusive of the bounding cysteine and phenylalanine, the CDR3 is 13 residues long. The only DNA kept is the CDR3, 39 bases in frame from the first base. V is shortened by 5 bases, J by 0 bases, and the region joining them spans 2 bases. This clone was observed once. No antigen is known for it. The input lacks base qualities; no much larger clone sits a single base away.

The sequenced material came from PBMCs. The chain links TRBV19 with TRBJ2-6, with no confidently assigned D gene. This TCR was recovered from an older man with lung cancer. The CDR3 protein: CASSFSGANVLTF. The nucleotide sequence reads TGTGCCAGTAGTTTCTCTGGGGCCAACGTCCTGACTTTC. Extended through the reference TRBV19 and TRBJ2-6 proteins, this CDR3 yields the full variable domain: DGGITQSPKYLFRKEGQNVTLSCEQNLNHDAMYWYRQDPGQGLRLIYYSQIVNDFQKGDIAEGYSVSREKKESFPLTVTSAQKNPTAFYLCASSFSGANVLTFGAGSRLTVL.